The rows below give T cell receptor beta chains drawn from one sample of a study of CD8+CD57+ T cells in acquired aplastic anemia. Each CDR3 protein is one row after TCRdb ran MiXCR on the reads. The sample contains about 130,000 distinct CDR3 sequences, 35% to 50% of which appear only once. The sequenced material came from sorted CD4+, CD8+, or CD8+CD57+ T cells (not recorded which) from PBMCs. The receptors stem from a human donor in good health, serving as a control. CDR3s include the opening cysteine and the closing phenylalanine or tryptophan. A D gene is named only where the DNA matches it firmly. Where a row states a size, it is once, few, many or the class of an expanded clone; other rows omit it.

cdr3_aa: CASSWTQYF
cdr3_nt: TGTGCCAGCAGTTGGACCCAGTACTTC
j_call: TRBJ2-5
cdr3_length: 9
clone_size: NA
d_call: NA
v_call: TRBV2

cdr3_aa: CASSQALLSTDTQYF
cdr3_nt: TGCGCCAGCAGCCAAGCACTACTCAGCACAGATACGCAGTATTTT
j_call: TRBJ2-3
cdr3_length: 15
clone_size: many
d_call: NA
v_call: TRBV4-1

cdr3_aa: CASSLALGRAYEQYF
cdr3_nt: TGTGCCAGCAGCTTAGCTTTGGGCAGAGCATACGAGCAGTACTTC
j_call: TRBJ2-7
cdr3_length: 15
clone_size: many
d_call: NA
v_call: TRBV7-9

cdr3_aa: CAINEGSAYGYTF
cdr3_nt: TGTGCCATCAACGAGGGGTCGGCCTATGGCTACACCTTC
j_call: TRBJ1-2
cdr3_length: 13
clone_size: NA
d_call: NA
v_call: TRBV10-3

cdr3_aa: CASSKQGALTEAFF
cdr3_nt: TGTGCCAGTAGTAAACAGGGGGCGTTGACTGAAGCTTTCTTT
j_call: TRBJ1-1
cdr3_length: 14
clone_size: many
d_call: TRBD1
v_call: TRBV19

cdr3_aa: CSATGQGGVWFF
cdr3_nt: TGCAGTGCAACGGGACAGGGAGGGGTCTGGTTCTTC
j_call: TRBJ2-1
cdr3_length: 12
clone_size: many
d_call: TRBD1
v_call: TRBV20-1

cdr3_aa: CASSTRGLNTEAFF
cdr3_nt: TGTGCCAGTAGTACAAGGGGGTTGAACACTGAAGCTTTCTTT
j_call: TRBJ1-1
cdr3_length: 14
clone_size: many
d_call: NA
v_call: TRBV19

cdr3_aa: CASSQPGLDSYEQYF
cdr3_nt: TGTGCCAGCAGCCAACCGGGACTAGACTCCTACGAGCAGTACTTC
j_call: TRBJ2-7
cdr3_length: 15
clone_size: few
d_call: TRBD2
v_call: TRBV5-6

cdr3_aa: CSASSILGGAGNTIYF
cdr3_nt: TGCAGTGCTAGTTCGATTTTAGGAGGGGCTGGAAACACCATATATTTT
j_call: TRBJ1-3
cdr3_length: 16
clone_size: few
d_call: NA
v_call: TRBV20-1

cdr3_aa: CASSLRDSRGYGYTF
cdr3_nt: TGTGCCAGCAGCTTAAGGGATTCCCGGGGGTATGGCTACACCTTC
j_call: TRBJ1-2
cdr3_length: 15
clone_size: NA
d_call: NA
v_call: TRBV5-6

cdr3_aa: CASSQAWEQYF
cdr3_nt: TGTGCCAGCAGCCAAGCCTGGGAGCAGTACTTC
j_call: TRBJ2-7
cdr3_length: 11
clone_size: NA
d_call: NA
v_call: TRBV14

cdr3_aa: CASSLASWALSSPLHF
cdr3_nt: TGTGCCAGCAGTTTAGCGTCATGGGCCCTAAGCTCACCCCTCCACTTT
j_call: TRBJ1-6
cdr3_length: 16
clone_size: NA
d_call: NA
v_call: TRBV12-3/TRBV12-4

cdr3_aa: CASRGTGGFGYTF
cdr3_nt: TGTGCCAGTAGAGGGACAGGGGGCTTTGGCTACACCTTC
j_call: TRBJ1-2
cdr3_length: 13
clone_size: NA
d_call: TRBD1
v_call: TRBV19

cdr3_aa: CASSWGLAGGYGQYF
cdr3_nt: TGTGCCAGCAGCTGGGGACTAGCGGGGGGGTACGGGCAGTACTTC
j_call: TRBJ2-7
cdr3_length: 15
clone_size: NA
d_call: TRBD2
v_call: TRBV7-2

cdr3_aa: CATGGKRTTEAFF
cdr3_nt: TGTGCCACCGGGGGTAAGCGAACCACTGAAGCTTTCTTT
j_call: TRBJ1-1
cdr3_length: 13
clone_size: NA
d_call: NA
v_call: TRBV15

cdr3_aa: CASSLEASGGYNEQFF
cdr3_nt: TGCGCCAGCAGCTTGGAAGCTAGCGGTGGGTACAATGAGCAGTTCTTC
j_call: TRBJ2-1
cdr3_length: 16
clone_size: many
d_call: TRBD2
v_call: TRBV5-1

cdr3_aa: CATSRDWGGTSGIKHNEQFF
cdr3_nt: TGTGCCACCAGCAGAGACTGGGGGGGGACTAGCGGGATTAAACACAATGAGCAGTTCTTC
j_call: TRBJ2-1
cdr3_length: 20
clone_size: NA
d_call: TRBD2
v_call: TRBV15

cdr3_aa: CATSDSGQGWVQYF
cdr3_nt: TGTGCCACCAGTGATTCTGGACAGGGATGGGTGCAGTACTTC
j_call: TRBJ2-7
cdr3_length: 14
clone_size: NA
d_call: TRBD1
v_call: TRBV24-1

cdr3_aa: CAWRLRDRGRNTEAFF
cdr3_nt: TGTGCCTGGAGGCTCAGGGACAGGGGGCGGAACACTGAAGCTTTCTTT
j_call: TRBJ1-1
cdr3_length: 16
clone_size: NA
d_call: TRBD1
v_call: TRBV30

cdr3_aa: CATSDPQVGQETQYF
cdr3_nt: TGTGCCACCAGTGACCCCCAGGTGGGGCAAGAGACCCAGTACTTC
j_call: TRBJ2-5
cdr3_length: 15
clone_size: NA
d_call: NA
v_call: TRBV24-1

cdr3_aa: CASSRQGWDTEAFF
cdr3_nt: TGTGCCAGCAGCCGACAGGGATGGGACACTGAAGCTTTCTTT
j_call: TRBJ1-1
cdr3_length: 14
clone_size: many
d_call: TRBD1
v_call: TRBV7-9

cdr3_aa: CASSPSPGVGGDNEQFF
cdr3_nt: TGTGCCAGCTCACCATCCCCTGGGGTAGGGGGTGACAATGAGCAGTTCTTC
j_call: TRBJ2-1
cdr3_length: 17
clone_size: NA
d_call: NA
v_call: TRBV6-1

cdr3_aa: CASSLRTGIANYGYTF
cdr3_nt: TGTGCCAGCAGTTTACGGACAGGGATTGCTAACTATGGCTACACCTTC
j_call: TRBJ1-2
cdr3_length: 16
clone_size: NA
d_call: TRBD1
v_call: TRBV12-3/TRBV12-4

cdr3_aa: CASSLAQYEQYF
cdr3_nt: TGTGCCAGCAGCTTAGCCCAATACGAGCAGTACTTC
j_call: TRBJ2-7
cdr3_length: 12
clone_size: NA
d_call: NA
v_call: TRBV7-9

cdr3_aa: CASRRTDTQYF
cdr3_nt: TGCGCCAGCAGGCGTACAGATACGCAGTATTTT
j_call: TRBJ2-3
cdr3_length: 11
clone_size: once
d_call: NA
v_call: TRBV10-2

cdr3_aa: CASGLTGSYEQYF
cdr3_nt: TGTGCCAGCGGGCTGACCGGGAGCTACGAGCAGTACTTC
j_call: TRBJ2-7
cdr3_length: 13
clone_size: NA
d_call: NA
v_call: TRBV2

cdr3_aa: CASSVGAGVTYEQYF
cdr3_nt: TGTGCCAGCAGCGTAGGAGCGGGGGTCACCTACGAGCAGTACTTC
j_call: TRBJ2-7
cdr3_length: 15
clone_size: NA
d_call: TRBD2
v_call: TRBV9

cdr3_aa: CASSSNRPLGGLNEQFF
cdr3_nt: TGTGCCAGCAGTTCGAACCGGCCTTTGGGGGGACTCAATGAGCAGTTCTTC
j_call: TRBJ2-1
cdr3_length: 17
clone_size: few
d_call: NA
v_call: TRBV6-2/TRBV6-3

cdr3_aa: CASSSQGHFNYAYTF
cdr3_nt: TGTGCCAGCAGCAGCCAGGGACACTTTAACTATGCCTACACCTTC
j_call: TRBJ1-2
cdr3_length: 15
clone_size: NA
d_call: NA
v_call: TRBV19

cdr3_aa: CASRPTGAEGRDTEAFF
cdr3_nt: TGTGCCAGCAGGCCGACAGGGGCCGAGGGTCGCGACACTGAAGCTTTCTTT
j_call: TRBJ1-1
cdr3_length: 17
clone_size: many
d_call: TRBD1
v_call: TRBV12-3/TRBV12-4

cdr3_aa: CASSQPSGGARETQYF
cdr3_nt: TGTGCCAGCAGCCAACCTAGCGGGGGGGCCCGGGAGACCCAGTACTTC
j_call: TRBJ2-5
cdr3_length: 16
clone_size: NA
d_call: TRBD2
v_call: TRBV3-1

cdr3_aa: CASSWNKGTEAFF
cdr3_nt: TGTGCCAGCAGTTGGAACAAAGGCACTGAAGCTTTCTTT
j_call: TRBJ1-1
cdr3_length: 13
clone_size: few
d_call: NA
v_call: TRBV27

cdr3_aa: CASRPDYYTGELFF
cdr3_nt: TGTGCCAGCAGACCAGACTATTACACCGGGGAGCTGTTTTTT
j_call: TRBJ2-2
cdr3_length: 14
clone_size: many
d_call: NA
v_call: TRBV4-2

cdr3_aa: CASSKRTSLEETQYF
cdr3_nt: TGTGCCAGCAGCAAGAGGACTAGCTTGGAAGAGACCCAGTACTTC
j_call: TRBJ2-5
cdr3_length: 15
clone_size: many
d_call: TRBD2
v_call: TRBV7-2

cdr3_aa: CATSRDRRGATDTQYF
cdr3_nt: TGTGCCACCAGCAGAGATCGGCGGGGGGCCACAGATACGCAGTATTTT
j_call: TRBJ2-3
cdr3_length: 16
clone_size: NA
d_call: TRBD2
v_call: TRBV15

cdr3_aa: CASSLSQGYEQYF
cdr3_nt: TGTGCCAGCAGCTTAAGCCAGGGGTACGAGCAGTACTTC
j_call: TRBJ2-7
cdr3_length: 13
clone_size: few
d_call: NA
v_call: TRBV7-2

cdr3_aa: CAISERDGGVEQYF
cdr3_nt: TGTGCCATCAGTGAGAGAGACGGGGGCGTCGAGCAGTACTTC
j_call: TRBJ2-7
cdr3_length: 14
clone_size: NA
d_call: NA
v_call: TRBV10-3